Shown below are 11 T cell receptor beta chains from a single sample sequenced in a study of graft-versus-host responses after intestinal transplantation. Which antigens these TCRs recognize remains unknown. Repertoires were generated with immunoSEQ multiplex PCR, while TCRdb's copy carries only in-frame clones and drops some. Here the sample spans about 71,000 clones, less than 95% being singletons. The sequencing here drew on unstimulated CD8+ T cells sorted from spleen or lymph node cells, taken before intestinal transplant. The receptors were sampled from a human donor who received an intestinal transplant.

The CDR3 reads CASSWPGDHYNSPLHF. The CDR3 nucleotides are TGTGCCAGCAGCTGGCCAGGGGACCACTATAATTCACCCCTCCACTTT. The J gene is TRBJ1-6, the V gene TRBV11-2; D possibly corresponds to TRBD1 (6 bases). This CDR3 spans 16 amino acids. CDR1 is SGHAT and CDR2 is FQNNGV in the germline V gene. V was trimmed by 4 bases and J by 3 bases, leaving 13 bases between them.

The chain recombines TRBV7-9 with TRBJ1-1; no clear D gene. V was clipped by 2 bases and J by 4 bases, with 17 bases between them. From germline, CDR1 is SEHNR and CDR2 FQNEAQ (reference sequence). The CDR3 extends over 16 amino acids. CDR3 DNA: TGTGCCAGCAGCTTAACATGGTACGGGGTTGCCACTGAAGCTTTCTTT. Its protein product is CASSLTWYGVATEAFF.

The rearrangement joins TRBV21-1 to TRBJ1-1; TRBD1 is the table's D call and was not checked against the DNA. TRBV21-1 is given as a pseudogene. The CDR3 covers 15 residues. CDR3 protein: CASGDPDRGGFEAFF. The CDR3 DNA sequence: TGTGCCAGTGGGGACCCCGACAGAGGGGGCTTCGAAGCTTTCTTT.

The chain has TRBV18 and TRBJ1-1; no firm D call. The CDR3 contains 14 residues. The V gene's germline CDR1 is KGHSH and CDR2 LQKENI. V dropped 0 bases and J dropped 1 base, with 6 bases sitting between them. This CDR3 reads CASSPPQANTEAFF. In nucleotides, the CDR3 is TGTGCCAGCTCACCACCCCAAGCGAACACTGAAGCTTTCTTT.

The chain employs TRBV6-5 and TRBJ1-1, with a possible D match to TRBD1 (5 bases). CDR1 MNHEY and CDR2 SVGAGI come from the germline V gene. The CDR3 is 13 amino acids. V lost 8 bases and J lost 4, with 14 bases in between. The CDR3 nucleotides read TGTGCCAGCGGGAGGGTCCAGGGCACTGAAGCTTTCTTT. Encoded protein: CASGRVQGTEAFF.

This CDR3 is CASSLGQGDGYTF. CDR3 sequence (DNA): TGTGCCAGCAGCTTAGGACAGGGCGATGGCTACACCTTC. The gene calls are TRBV7-6 and TRBJ1-2, with 7 bases identical to TRBD1. Germline values: CDR1 SGHVS, CDR2 FNYEAQ. The CDR3 runs to 13 residues. V gave up 1 base and J gave up 6 bases; unmatched junction bases: 2.

V is TRBV27 and J is TRBJ2-7, with 9 bases aligning to TRBD1. Trimming removed 2 bases from V and 5 bases from J; junction bases left unmatched: 4. CDR1 is MNHEY, CDR2 SMNVEV, per germline (reference sequence). The CDR3 totals 14 residues. The CDR3 loop reads CASSLGTGLDEQYF. The CDR3 region has the DNA TGTGCCAGCAGTTTAGGGACAGGGTTGGACGAGCAGTACTTC.

This clone was detected only a few times. The chain carries TRBV14 and TRBJ1-5; the D is unclear. The germline V and J ends were trimmed by 3 bases and 5 bases, with 5 bases remaining between them. Germline V CDR1 and CDR2: SGHDN, FVKESK. The CDR3 is 12 amino acids. CDR3 nucleotides: TGTGCCAGCAGCCACCCGGATCAGCCCCAGCATTTT. Protein product: CASSHPDQPQHF. The full variable domain, rest sourced from reference TRBV14 and TRBJ1-5, is EAGVTQFPSHSVIEKGQTVTLRCDPISGHDNLYWYRRVMGKEIKFLLHFVKESKQDESGMPNNRFLAERTGGTYSTLKVQPAELEDSGVYFCASSHPDQPQHFGDGTRLSIL.

In DNA form, the CDR3 reads TGTGCCAGCAGGTATCGGACAGGGGGAATCACTGAAGCTTTCTTT. This gives the protein CASRYRTGGITEAFF. The gene calls are TRBV6-5 and TRBJ1-1; 10 bases agree with TRBD1. Germline V gene data show CDR1 as MNHEY and CDR2 as SVGAGI. The CDR3 extends over 15 amino acids. V gave up 6 bases and J gave up 4 bases; unmatched junction bases: 8.

The V gene is TRBV2, the J gene TRBJ2-7, with a possible D match to TRBD2 (5 bases). The ends were cut back, 2 bases at V and 4 bases at J, with 15 bases in the middle. In germline, CDR1 is SNHLY, CDR2 FYNNEI. This CDR3 contains 15 residues. The CDR3, as DNA: TGTGCCAGCAGTGAATGGGCAGGAGAGGGATACGAGCAGTACTTC. The encoded protein is CASSEWAGEGYEQYF. Drawing the rest from reference TRBV2 and TRBJ2-7, the complete variable domain is EPEVTQTPSHQVTQMGQEVILRCVPISNHLYFYWYRQILGQKVEFLVSFYNNEISEKSEIFDDQFSVERPDGSNFTLKIRSTKLEDSAMYFCASSEWAGEGYEQYFGPGTRLTVT.

This clone was found once. J is TRBJ1-2 and V is TRBV6-6; 7 bases map to TRBD1. V lost 6 bases and J lost 2; bases outside the gene matches: 3. CDR3 length equals 13 residues. From germline, CDR1 is MNHNY and CDR2 SVGAGI (reference sequence). The CDR3 region is CASSQDRNYGYTF. CDR3 nucleotide sequence: TGTGCCAGCAGCCAGGACAGGAACTATGGCTACACCTTC.